The 30 T cell receptor beta chains below were found in one sample sequenced in a study of post-analysis software for immune sequencing data (dated by TCRdb to 2013 to 2016). Overall results and qualifications from the work: Several TRBV segments, including TRBV5-6, TRBV5-1 and TRBV20-1, were significantly more frequent in patients than controls.

Preparation of the library involved PCR. Sequencing instrument: Illumina HiSeq 2500. Unique molecular identifiers were incorporated into TCR beta cDNA libraries to reduce PCR and sequencing biases. Using fastp at Q25 and MiXCR, TCRdb reprocessed the public reads and kept productive beta chains. Rows with one shared CDR3 protein collapse into an entry with the most common genes and DNA. A total of a few hundred thousand distinct CDR3 sequences appear in this sample, around 34% of them only once. Under 7% of the sample is held by the ten biggest clonotypes. Their target antigens are unknown. Sample: blood. These receptor sequences come from a girl aged 2-17 years with multiple sclerosis.

This rearrangement joins TRBV4-1 to TRBJ1-2, with TRBD1 matching over 7 bases. CDR1 is MGHRA, CDR2 YSYEKL, per germline. The CDR3 has 16 amino acids. With V trimmed by 0 bases and J by 4 bases, 8 bases remained unmatched. CDR3 DNA sequence: TGCGCCAGCAGCCAAGAACAGGACAGGCCTAGCTATGGCTACACCTTC. It translates to CASSQEQDRPSYGYTF.

This rearrangement joins TRBV4-2 to TRBJ2-3, with 11 bases matching TRBD2. Germline-derived CDR1 and CDR2 are LGHNA and YNFKEQ. CDR3 length: 18 amino acids. Trimming cost V 1 base and J 1 base; bases outside gene matches: 7. The chain's CDR3 is CASSQVSGGARGTDTQYF. In nucleotides, the CDR3 is TGTGCCAGCAGCCAAGTTAGCGGGGGGGCCCGGGGCACAGATACGCAGTATTTT.

This clonotype was found a few times. The CDR3 loop is CASNMAPGQGNQPQHF. The CDR3 DNA sequence: TGTGCCAGCAACATGGCGCCGGGACAGGGCAATCAGCCCCAGCATTTT. The rearrangement uses TRBV6-2 or TRBV6-3 and TRBJ1-5; 8 nucleotides line up with TRBD1. Per the germline V gene, CDR1 is MNHEY and CDR2 is SVGEGT. Trimming took 7 bases from V and 2 from J; bases not matched to a gene: 10. CDR3 size: 16 residues.

This clonotype occurred a few times. V gene TRBV9 combines with J gene TRBJ1-2; the D gene is possibly TRBD1 (5 bases). The V end was cut by 1 base, the J end by 5 bases, with 24 bases between. Germline assignment: CDR1 SGDLS and CDR2 YYNGEE. The CDR3 runs to 18 residues. The CDR3 spells CASSVFYETSLGTYGYTF. CDR3 DNA sequence: TGTGCCAGCAGCGTATTTTATGAGACCTCCCTGGGGACTTATGGCTACACCTTC. Complete variable domain (other parts from reference TRBV9 and TRBJ1-2): DSGVTQTPKHLITATGQRVTLRCSPRSGDLSVYWYQQSLDQGLQFLIQYYNGEERAKGNILERFSAQQFPDLHSELNLSSLELGDSALYFCASSVFYETSLGTYGYTFGSGTRLTVV.

This clonotype was counted many times. This chain connects TRBV5-1 to TRBJ2-1; TRBD2 matches at 14 bases. Trimming at V came to 7 bases and at J to 7 bases, leaving 10 bases not matched to a gene. CDR1 and CDR2 from the germline V gene are SGHRS and YFSETQ. CDR3 size: 16 residues. CDR3 region: CASRTSGGTLLNEQFF. Written as DNA, the CDR3 is TGCGCCAGCCGGACTAGCGGGGGGACCTTGTTGAATGAGCAGTTCTTC. Together with reference TRBV5-1 and TRBJ2-1, the CDR3 gives the full variable domain: KAGVTQTPRYLIKTRGQQVTLSCSPISGHRSVSWYQQTPGQGLQFLFEYFSETQRNKGNFPGRFSGRQFSNSRSEMNVSTLELGDSALYLCASRTSGGTLLNEQFFGPGTRLTVL.

This clonotype was recorded a few times. This chain joins TRBV28 and TRBJ1-1; no clear D. The V and J ends lost 5 bases and 6 bases respectively, with 7 bases between them. The CDR3 runs 11 residues. Per germline, CDR1 MDHEN and CDR2 SYDVKM. The CDR3 sequence: CASSLSPEAFF. DNA for the CDR3: TGTGCCAGCAGTCTTTCGCCTGAAGCTTTCTTT.

The CDR3 here is CASRLRSWGHEQYF. The DNA of the CDR3 is TGTGCCAGCAGACTTCGATCGTGGGGACACGAGCAGTACTTC. The genes are TRBV27 and TRBJ2-7, with D tentatively TRBD1 or TRBD2 (5 bases each). This CDR3 has 14 residues. CDR1 is MNHEY, CDR2 SMNVEV, per germline (reference sequence). The V end was cut by 6 bases, the J end by 5 bases, with 17 bases between.

This clonotype was seen many times. The rearrangement joins TRBV6-1 to TRBJ2-1; TRBD2 is a possible D gene (6 bases). The CDR3 runs to 14 residues. Trimming removed 7 bases at V and 5 bases at J, with 15 bases between. Per germline, CDR1 MNHNS and CDR2 SASEGT. The CDR3 nucleotides read TGTGCCAGCAAGCTGGGAGGATGGGACAATGAGCAGTTCTTC. Amino acids: CASKLGGWDNEQFF.

This clonotype was picked up one time. The V call is TRBV20-1, the J call TRBJ1-4; D not certain. Germline V gene data show CDR1 as DFQATT and CDR2 as SNEGSKA (reference sequence). Trimming stripped 0 bases from V and 6 bases from J, with 11 bases between. CDR3 length equals 14 residues. DNA of the CDR3: TGCAGTGCTAGAGATGGAGGACTCGATGAAAAACTGTTTTTT. Protein sequence: CSARDGGLDEKLFF.

The chain joins TRBV12-3 or TRBV12-4 to TRBJ1-1; D is uncertain. Trimming took 6 bases from V and 5 from J, leaving 13 bases between them. This CDR3 contains 13 residues. CDR3 nucleotide sequence: TGTGCCAGCAGCCACGGAGATCGGACTGAAGCTTTCTTT. It is translated as CASSHGDRTEAFF.

This clonotype has just a few counts. CDR3 sequence (DNA): TGCGCCAGCAGCTCGGGACAGGCAACAGATGGCTACACCTTC. Amino acid sequence: CASSSGQATDGYTF. The gene calls are TRBV5-1 and TRBJ1-2; the match to TRBD1 covers 8 bases. The CDR3 is made up of 14 amino acids. The ends lost 3 bases at V and 6 bases at J; junction bases unmatched: 7. CDR1 and CDR2 from the germline V gene are SGHRS and YFSETQ.

The J gene is TRBJ2-1, the V gene TRBV10-2, with 7 bases fitting TRBD1. There are 14 residues in the CDR3. Germline V CDR1 and CDR2: WSHSY, SAAADI. V lost 8 bases and J lost 3; bases outside the gene matches: 7. This CDR3 reads CASRQGLNYNEQFF. CDR3 nucleotides: TGCGCCAGCCGACAGGGTTTAAACTACAATGAGCAGTTCTTC.

This chain uses TRBV19 with TRBJ2-7; TRBD1 aligns across 9 bases. The better agreement between TRBJ2-5 and the DNA end casts doubt on the J call. This CDR3 has 16 residues. Germline values: CDR1 LNHDA, CDR2 SQIVND (reference sequence). CDR3 amino acids: CASSTGGGGIGETQYF. The CDR3 nucleotides read TGTGCCAGCTCTACAGGGGGCGGCGGTATAGGAGAGACCCAGTACTTC.

This clonotype has just a few counts. The rearrangement links TRBV3-1 to TRBJ2-3; D might be TRBD1 or TRBD2, each matching 5 bases. The CDR3 covers 18 residues. Germline loops: CDR1 LGHDT, CDR2 YNNKEL (reference sequence). The V and J ends lost 1 base and 4 bases respectively, with 21 bases between them. The CDR3: CASSQGFGFEGPPDTQYF. DNA of the CDR3: TGTGCCAGCAGCCAAGGTTTTGGCTTTGAGGGGCCCCCAGATACGCAGTATTTT.

This sequence joins TRBV6-2 or TRBV6-3 and TRBJ2-5, with a tentative D call TRBD2 (6 bases). Germline V lookup: CDR1 MNHEY, CDR2 SVGEGT. This CDR3 spans 13 amino acids. Trimming pared 6 bases from V and 7 bases from J, leaving 15 bases between. The CDR3 loop is CASSGGRIGTQYF. CDR3 DNA sequence: TGTGCCAGCAGCGGGGGAAGAATAGGGACCCAGTACTTC.

This clonotype has more than one count but fewer than ten. The CDR3 DNA sequence: TGTGCCAGCAGCCGGGGACTAGCGGGGGTCCCACGCACAGATACGCAGTATTTT. Its translation is CASSRGLAGVPRTDTQYF. The V gene is TRBV7-3, the J gene TRBJ2-3; 14 positions match TRBD2. The CDR3 covers 18 residues. V lost 5 bases and J lost 1; bases outside the gene matches: 8. CDR1 is SGHTA and CDR2 is FQGTGA in the germline V gene.

This chain connects TRBV28 to TRBJ2-1; the match to TRBD1 covers 9 bases. V gave up 4 bases and J gave up 8 bases; unmatched junction bases: 6. Germline CDR1 is MDHEN and CDR2 is SYDVKM. The CDR3 consists of 14 residues. The CDR3 DNA sequence: TGTGCCAGCAGTTCGGGACAGGGTATCGATGAGCAGTTCTTC. Residues: CASSSGQGIDEQFF.

The chain recombines TRBV20-1 with TRBJ2-3; TRBD2 matches 7 bases. Trimming took 5 bases from V and 2 from J; bases not matched to a gene: 10. The germline V gene has CDR1 DFQATT and CDR2 SNEGSKA (reference sequence). The CDR3 has 15 amino acids. The CDR3 sequence is CSAHRDYQFTDTQYF. The CDR3 DNA follows: TGCAGTGCTCACCGGGACTACCAGTTCACAGATACGCAGTATTTT.

This clonotype was recorded a few times. V gene TRBV29-1 combines with J gene TRBJ1-2; 7 positions match TRBD1. Germline CDR1 and CDR2: SQVTM and ANQGSEA. The J segment lost 8 bases and the V segment lost 3 bases, leaving 9 bases of the junction unmatched. This CDR3 has 13 amino acids. DNA for the CDR3: TGCAGCGTTGATGGACAGGCTAGGAGCGGCTACACCTTC. Amino acid sequence: CSVDGQARSGYTF.

The chain has TRBV2 and TRBJ2-7, with 9 bases matching TRBD2. The J call may be incorrect, as the DNA end agrees better with TRBJ2-5. The length of the CDR3 is 16 residues. Germline assignment: CDR1 SNHLY and CDR2 FYNNEI. Here the CDR3 reads CASSEARGGLRETQYF. For the CDR3, the DNA is TGTGCCAGCAGTGAAGCGCGGGGGGGCCTTAGGGAGACCCAGTACTTC.

The V gene is TRBV29-1, the J gene TRBJ2-4; D gene unclear. The DNA matches TRBJ2-5 better at its end, which makes the J call doubtful. The CDR3 spans 13 residues. Looked up from germline, CDR1 is SQVTM and CDR2 is ANQGSEA. The CDR3 DNA is TGCAGCGTTGTAGGCACCCCAGGAGAGACCCAGTACTTC. Amino acids: CSVVGTPGETQYF.

This clonotype has just a few counts. For the CDR3, the DNA is TGTGCCAGCAGCTTCCACCGGGACCCCCGAGGGGGCAATGAGCAGTTCTTC. This sequence encodes CASSFHRDPRGGNEQFF. The V call is TRBV5-6, the J call TRBJ2-1; weak D call: TRBD1 (6 bases). Trimming removed 2 bases from V and 6 bases from J, with 21 bases in between. The CDR3 length is 17 residues. Looked up from germline, CDR1 is SGHDT and CDR2 is YYEEEE.

J is TRBJ2-1 and V is TRBV12-3 or TRBV12-4; D uncertain. V lost 5 bases, J lost 4 bases, and 15 bases lay in between. This CDR3 region has 15 residues. CDR3 sequence reads: CASSPRSMGYNEQFF. The CDR3 nucleotides are TGTGCCAGCAGTCCCCGGAGCATGGGTTACAATGAGCAGTTCTTC.

The genes are TRBV12-3 or TRBV12-4 and TRBJ2-3, with a tentative D call TRBD2 (7 bases). The CDR3 runs to 15 residues. With 5 bases removed from V and 5 bases from J, the gap between germline ends came to 17 bases. DNA for the CDR3: TGTGCCAGCAGTCGGGCGCGCGGGGGCAAAGATACGCAGTATTTT. Its translation is CASSRARGGKDTQYF.

The chain couples TRBV15 to TRBJ2-4; tentative D call: TRBD1 (6 bases). Germline V gene lookup returns CDR1 LNHNV and CDR2 YYDKDF (reference sequence). The CDR3 consists of 15 residues. V was cut by 1 base and J by 12 bases, with 19 bases left in between. The CDR3 DNA reads TGTGCCACCAGCAGAGTATTCAGGGGAAACCCGAATCAGTACTTC. Translating it yields CATSRVFRGNPNQYF. The full variable domain, rest sourced from reference TRBV15 and TRBJ2-4, is DAMVIQNPRYQVTQFGKPVTLSCSQTLNHNVMYWYQQKSSQAPKLLFHYYDKDFNNEADTPDNFQSRRPNTSFCFLDIRSPGLGDTAMYLCATSRVFRGNPNQYFGAGTRLSVL.

This clonotype was picked up a small number of times. The J gene is TRBJ1-1, the V gene TRBV5-6, with TRBD1 matching over 7 bases. This CDR3 has 16 amino acids. Germline V gene data show CDR1 as SGHDT and CDR2 as YYEEEE. The junction had 6 bases not matched to a gene; V was cut back by 1 base and J by 0 bases. The CDR3 nucleotides read TGTGCCAGCAGCTTGTTGGACAGGCCTGTGAACACTGAAGCTTTCTTT. Protein product: CASSLLDRPVNTEAFF.

V is TRBV29-1 and J is TRBJ1-1, with D unresolved. The CDR3 totals 13 residues. Trimming took off 2 bases at V and 1 base at J, with 8 bases between the two ends. The germline gives CDR1 SQVTM, CDR2 ANQGSEA. The DNA of the CDR3 is TGCAGCGTTGAAAGTGGGGAGAACACTGAAGCTTTCTTT. It translates to CSVESGENTEAFF.

Details on this clonotype: Sequence at one end of the junction differs from germline and may be a read error. The V call is TRBV5-1, the J call TRBJ2-3; 12 bases line up with TRBD2. Germline V gene sequence: CDR1 SGHRS, CDR2 YFSETQ. The CDR3 loop spans 16 amino acids. The CDR3 spells CASSSGLAGSTDTRYF. In DNA form, the CDR3 reads TGCGCCAGCAGCTCTGGACTAGCGGGGAGCACAGATACGCGGTATTTT.

The table lists this clonotype with a few counts. This chain links TRBV2 with TRBJ2-1; either TRBD1 or TRBD2 may supply D (6 bases each). Trimming left V 4 bases short and J 4 bases short, with 14 bases between. CDR3 length: 15 residues. Germline V CDR1 and CDR2: SNHLY, FYNNEI. CDR3 bases: TGTGCCAGCAGTGCCATAAGGGGGGTTTACAATGAGCAGTTCTTC. Amino acid sequence: CASSAIRGVYNEQFF. Complete variable domain (other parts from reference TRBV2 and TRBJ2-1): EPEVTQTPSHQVTQMGQEVILRCVPISNHLYFYWYRQILGQKVEFLVSFYNNEISEKSEIFDDQFSVERPDGSNFTLKIRSTKLEDSAMYFCASSAIRGVYNEQFFGPGTRLTVL.

The V gene is TRBV3-1, the J gene TRBJ2-6; TRBD1 is a possible D gene (6 bases). The CDR3 has 16 residues. Trimming took 0 bases from V and 8 from J, leaving 14 bases between them. Germline V gene sequence: CDR1 LGHDT, CDR2 YNNKEL (reference sequence). The CDR3 coding sequence is TGTGCCAGCAGCCAAGATTTACAGGGTTGGTCCAACGTCCTGACTTTC. This encodes CASSQDLQGWSNVLTF.